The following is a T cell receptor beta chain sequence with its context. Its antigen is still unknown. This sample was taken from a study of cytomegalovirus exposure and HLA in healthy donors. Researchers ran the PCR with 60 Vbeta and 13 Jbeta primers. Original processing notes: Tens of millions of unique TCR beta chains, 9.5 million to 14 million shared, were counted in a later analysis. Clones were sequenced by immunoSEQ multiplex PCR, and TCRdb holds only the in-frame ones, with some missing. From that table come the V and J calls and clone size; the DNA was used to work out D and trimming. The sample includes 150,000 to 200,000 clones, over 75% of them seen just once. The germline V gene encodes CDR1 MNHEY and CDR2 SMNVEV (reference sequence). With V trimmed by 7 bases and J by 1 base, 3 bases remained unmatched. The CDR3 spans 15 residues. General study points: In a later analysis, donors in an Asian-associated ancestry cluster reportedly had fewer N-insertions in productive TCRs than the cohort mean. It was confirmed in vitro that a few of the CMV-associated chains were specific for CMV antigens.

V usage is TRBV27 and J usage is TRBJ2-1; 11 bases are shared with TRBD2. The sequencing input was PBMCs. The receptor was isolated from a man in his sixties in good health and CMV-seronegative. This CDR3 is CASNRLAGSYNEQFF. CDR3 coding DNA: TGTGCCAGCAATCGACTAGCGGGGTCCTACAATGAGCAGTTCTTC.